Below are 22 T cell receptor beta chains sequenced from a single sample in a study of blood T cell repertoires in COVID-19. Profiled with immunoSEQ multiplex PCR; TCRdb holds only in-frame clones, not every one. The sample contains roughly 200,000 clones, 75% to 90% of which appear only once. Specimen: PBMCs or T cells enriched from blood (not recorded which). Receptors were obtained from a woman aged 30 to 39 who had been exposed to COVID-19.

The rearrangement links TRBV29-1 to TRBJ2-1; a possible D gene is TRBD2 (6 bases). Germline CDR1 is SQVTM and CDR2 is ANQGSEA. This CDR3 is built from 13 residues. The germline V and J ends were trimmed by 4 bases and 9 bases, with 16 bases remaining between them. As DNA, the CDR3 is TGCAGCGTTGGCGGGGCCGGGCATAGTGAGCAGTTCTTC. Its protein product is CSVGGAGHSEQFF.

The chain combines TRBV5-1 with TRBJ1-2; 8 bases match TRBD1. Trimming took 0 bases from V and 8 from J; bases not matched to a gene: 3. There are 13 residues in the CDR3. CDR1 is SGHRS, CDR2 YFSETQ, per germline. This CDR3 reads CASSLGQGQGYTF. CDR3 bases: TGCGCCAGCAGCTTGGGACAGGGGCAAGGCTACACCTTC. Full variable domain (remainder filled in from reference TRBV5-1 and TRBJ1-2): KAGVTQTPRYLIKTRGQQVTLSCSPISGHRSVSWYQQTPGQGLQFLFEYFSETQRNKGNFPGRFSGRQFSNSRSEMNVSTLELGDSALYLCASSLGQGQGYTFGSGTRLTVV.

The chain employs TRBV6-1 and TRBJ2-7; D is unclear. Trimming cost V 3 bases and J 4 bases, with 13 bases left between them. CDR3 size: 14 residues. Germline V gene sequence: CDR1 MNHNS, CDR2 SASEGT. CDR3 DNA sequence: TGTGCCAGCAGTGATAGGTCTAGTCGGTACGAGCAGTACTTC. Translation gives CASSDRSSRYEQYF.

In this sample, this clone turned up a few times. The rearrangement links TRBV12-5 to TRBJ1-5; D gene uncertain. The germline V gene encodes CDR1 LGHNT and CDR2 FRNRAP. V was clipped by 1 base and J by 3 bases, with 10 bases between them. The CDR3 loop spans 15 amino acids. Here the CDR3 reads CASGLDSGYNQPQHF. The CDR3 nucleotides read TGTGCTAGTGGTTTGGACTCAGGTTACAATCAGCCCCAGCATTTT. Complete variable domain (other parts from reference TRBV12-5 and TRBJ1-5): DARVTQTPRHKVTEMGQEVTMRCQPILGHNTVFWYRQTMMQGLELLAYFRNRAPLDDSGMPKDRFSAEMPDATLATLKIQPSEPRDSAVYFCASGLDSGYNQPQHFGDGTRLSIL.

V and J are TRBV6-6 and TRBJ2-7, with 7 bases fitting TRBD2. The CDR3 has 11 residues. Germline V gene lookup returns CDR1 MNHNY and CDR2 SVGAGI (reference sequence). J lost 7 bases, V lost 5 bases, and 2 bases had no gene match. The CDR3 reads CASSVGGEQYF. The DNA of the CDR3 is TGTGCCAGCAGTGTGGGGGGGGAGCAGTACTTC.

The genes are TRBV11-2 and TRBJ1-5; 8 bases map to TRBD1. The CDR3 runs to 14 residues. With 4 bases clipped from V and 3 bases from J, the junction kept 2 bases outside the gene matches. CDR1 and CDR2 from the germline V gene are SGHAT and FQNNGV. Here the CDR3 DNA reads TGTGCCAGCAGCTGGACAGGGCCCAATCAGCCCCAGCATTTT. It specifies CASSWTGPNQPQHF.

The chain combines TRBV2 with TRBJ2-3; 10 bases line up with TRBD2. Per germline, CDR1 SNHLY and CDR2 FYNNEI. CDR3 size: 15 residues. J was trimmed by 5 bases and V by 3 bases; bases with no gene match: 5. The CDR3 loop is CASSDLAGVRDTQYF. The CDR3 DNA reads TGTGCCAGCAGTGACCTAGCGGGGGTGAGAGATACGCAGTATTTT.

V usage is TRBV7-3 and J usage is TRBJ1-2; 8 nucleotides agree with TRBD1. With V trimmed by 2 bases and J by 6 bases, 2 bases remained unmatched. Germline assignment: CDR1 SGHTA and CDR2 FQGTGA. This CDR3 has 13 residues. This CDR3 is CASSLAGGNGYTF. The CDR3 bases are TGTGCCAGCAGCTTAGCAGGGGGCAATGGCTACACCTTC.

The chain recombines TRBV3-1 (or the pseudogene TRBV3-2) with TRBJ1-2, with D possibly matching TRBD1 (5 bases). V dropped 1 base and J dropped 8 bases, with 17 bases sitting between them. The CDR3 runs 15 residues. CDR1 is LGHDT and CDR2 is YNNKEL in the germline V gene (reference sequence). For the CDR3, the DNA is TGTGCCAGCAGCCAAGTACAGGTCTGGGGAGGGGGCTACACCTTC. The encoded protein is CASSQVQVWGGGYTF.

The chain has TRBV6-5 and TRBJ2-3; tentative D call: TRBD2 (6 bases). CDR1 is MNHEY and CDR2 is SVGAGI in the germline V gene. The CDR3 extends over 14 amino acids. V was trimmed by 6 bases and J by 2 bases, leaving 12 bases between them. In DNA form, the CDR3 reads TGTGCCAGCAGGAGCGGGTCTCTCACAGATACGCAGTATTTT. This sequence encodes CASRSGSLTDTQYF.

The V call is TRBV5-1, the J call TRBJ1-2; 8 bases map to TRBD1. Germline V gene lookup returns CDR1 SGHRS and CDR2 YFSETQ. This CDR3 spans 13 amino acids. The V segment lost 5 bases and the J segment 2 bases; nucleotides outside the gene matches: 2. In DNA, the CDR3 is TGCGCCAGCAGGACAGGGGCGAACTATGGCTACACCTTC. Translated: CASRTGANYGYTF.

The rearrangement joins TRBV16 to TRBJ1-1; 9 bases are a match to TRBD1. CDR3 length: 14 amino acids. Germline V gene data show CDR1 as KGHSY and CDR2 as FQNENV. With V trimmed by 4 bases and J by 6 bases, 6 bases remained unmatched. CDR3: CASSPRQGGPEAFF. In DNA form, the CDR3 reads TGTGCCAGCAGCCCCCGACAGGGGGGCCCTGAAGCTTTCTTT.

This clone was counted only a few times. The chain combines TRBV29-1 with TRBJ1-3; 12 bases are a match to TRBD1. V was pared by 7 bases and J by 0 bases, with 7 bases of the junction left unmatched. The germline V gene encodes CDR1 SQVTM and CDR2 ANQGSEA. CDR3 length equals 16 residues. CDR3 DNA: TGCAGCGCGCGAGGGACAGGGGGCGTCTCTGGAAACACCATATATTTT. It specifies CSARGTGGVSGNTIYF. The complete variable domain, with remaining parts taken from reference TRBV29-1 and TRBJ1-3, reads SAVISQKPSRDICQRGTSLTIQCQVDSQVTMMFWYRQQPGQSLTLIATANQGSEATYESGFVIDKFPISRPNLTFSTLTVSNMSPEDSSIYLCSARGTGGVSGNTIYFGEGSWLTVV.

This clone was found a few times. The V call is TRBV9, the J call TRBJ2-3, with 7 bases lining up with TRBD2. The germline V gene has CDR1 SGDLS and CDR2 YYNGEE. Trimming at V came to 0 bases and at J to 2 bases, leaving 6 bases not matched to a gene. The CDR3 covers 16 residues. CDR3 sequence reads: CASSVEDGGITDTQYF. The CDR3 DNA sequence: TGTGCCAGCAGCGTAGAAGACGGGGGGATCACAGATACGCAGTATTTT.

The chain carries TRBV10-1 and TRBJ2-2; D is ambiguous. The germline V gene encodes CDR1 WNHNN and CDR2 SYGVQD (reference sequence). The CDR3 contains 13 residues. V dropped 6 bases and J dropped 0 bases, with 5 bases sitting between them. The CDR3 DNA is TGCGCCAGCAGCGGAGCGAACACCGGGGAGCTGTTTTTT. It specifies CASSGANTGELFF.

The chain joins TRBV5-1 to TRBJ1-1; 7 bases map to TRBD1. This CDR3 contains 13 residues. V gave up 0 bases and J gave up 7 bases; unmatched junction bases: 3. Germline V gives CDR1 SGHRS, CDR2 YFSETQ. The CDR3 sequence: CASSLGGGNEAFF. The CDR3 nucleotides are TGCGCCAGCAGCTTGGGAGGGGGCAATGAAGCTTTCTTT.

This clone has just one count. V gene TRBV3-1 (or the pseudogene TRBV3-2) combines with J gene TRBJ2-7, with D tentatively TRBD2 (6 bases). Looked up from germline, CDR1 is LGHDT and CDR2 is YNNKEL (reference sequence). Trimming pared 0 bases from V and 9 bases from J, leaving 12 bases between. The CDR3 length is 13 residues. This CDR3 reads CASSQEGGTGQYF. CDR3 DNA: TGTGCCAGCAGCCAAGAGGGCGGGACGGGGCAGTACTTC.

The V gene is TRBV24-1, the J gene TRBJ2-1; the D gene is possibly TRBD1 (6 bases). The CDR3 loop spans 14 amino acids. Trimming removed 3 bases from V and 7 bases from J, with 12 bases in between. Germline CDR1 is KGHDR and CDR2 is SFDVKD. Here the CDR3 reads CATSDPSRGNEQFF. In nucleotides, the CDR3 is TGTGCCACCAGTGATCCCTCGAGGGGGAATGAGCAGTTCTTC.

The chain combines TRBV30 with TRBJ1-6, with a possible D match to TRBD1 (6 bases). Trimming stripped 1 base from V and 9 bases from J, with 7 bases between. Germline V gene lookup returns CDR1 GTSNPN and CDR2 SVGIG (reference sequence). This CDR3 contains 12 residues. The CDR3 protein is CAWSGGLSPLHF. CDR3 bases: TGTGCCTGGAGTGGGGGGCTTTCACCCCTCCACTTT.

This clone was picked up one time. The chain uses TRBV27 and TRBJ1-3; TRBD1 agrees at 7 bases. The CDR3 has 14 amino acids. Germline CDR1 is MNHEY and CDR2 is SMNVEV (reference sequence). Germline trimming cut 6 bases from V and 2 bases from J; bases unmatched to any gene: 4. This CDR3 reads CASRAGGPGNTIYF. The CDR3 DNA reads TGTGCCAGCAGAGCAGGGGGGCCTGGAAACACCATATATTTT.

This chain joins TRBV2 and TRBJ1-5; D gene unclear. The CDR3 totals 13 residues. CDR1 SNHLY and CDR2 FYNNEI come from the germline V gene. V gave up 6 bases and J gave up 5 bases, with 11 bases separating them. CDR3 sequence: CASRRIEYQPQHF. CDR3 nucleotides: TGTGCCAGCAGGAGAATAGAGTATCAGCCCCAGCATTTT.

The CDR3 protein is CASSSTRTGRNEQYF. CDR3 sequence (DNA): TGTGCCAGCAGCTCAACAAGGACAGGGAGGAACGAGCAGTACTTC. The chain carries TRBV7-8 and TRBJ2-7; TRBD1 matches at 8 bases. CDR3 length: 15 residues. V dropped 4 bases and J dropped 5; count of bases not matched to a gene: 10. Germline V gene data show CDR1 as SGHVS and CDR2 as FQNEAQ. The whole variable domain, remainder taken from reference TRBV7-8 and TRBJ2-7, is GAGVSQSPRYKVAKRGQDVALRCDPISGHVSLFWYQQALGQGPEFLTYFQNEAQLDKSGLPSDRFFAERPEGSVSTLKIQRTQQEDSAVYLCASSSTRTGRNEQYFGPGTRLTVT.